This T cell receptor beta chain was retrieved from a study of shared clonotypes between healthy human individuals. CD8 cells classed as naive were CD45RO-negative and positively selected for CCR7, excluding terminally differentiated effector memory CD45RA+ cells. The protocol was immunoSEQ multiplex PCR, while the TCRdb copy is restricted to in-frame clones and leaves out a portion. The table includes about 800,000 clones, about 96% detected once. This receptor was identified in a man aged 25-45 years in good health. Specimen: naive CD8+ T cells sorted from blood.

CDR3 sequence: CASSEAKGFTDTQYF. Here the CDR3 DNA reads TGTGCCAGCAGTGAAGCAAAGGGATTCACAGATACGCAGTATTTT. This chain connects TRBV6-1 to TRBJ2-3; D gene ambiguous. Trimming took 0 bases from V and 2 from J, leaving 9 bases between them. CDR1 MNHNS and CDR2 SASEGT come from the germline V gene. The CDR3 covers 15 residues.